The 9 T cell receptor beta chains below were found in one sample sequenced in a study of blood T cell repertoires in COVID-19. Here immunoSEQ multiplex PCR was the method, and the copy in TCRdb shows in-frame clones only, minus some. This table has roughly 16,000 clones, 70% to 90% appearing once. What was sequenced was peripheral blood. These receptors came from a human donor in a cohort sampled during active COVID-19.

The genes are TRBV10-1 and TRBJ1-3; tentative D call: TRBD1 (5 bases). This CDR3 has 16 amino acids. V was pared by 0 bases and J by 4 bases, with 13 bases between. Germline values: CDR1 WNHNN, CDR2 SYGVQD (reference sequence). CDR3 region: CASSESGTGRGNTIYF. The CDR3 DNA sequence: TGCGCCAGCAGTGAGTCGGGGACGGGGAGGGGAAACACCATATATTTT.

The chain employs TRBV29-1 and TRBJ1-1; possible D gene TRBD1, 5 bases. This CDR3 has 13 amino acids. V lost 6 bases to trimming and J lost 5 bases, with 16 bases between them. Germline values: CDR1 SQVTM, CDR2 ANQGSEA. The CDR3 spells CSVGHSLRTEAFF. The DNA for the CDR3 is TGCAGCGTGGGGCATTCCCTGAGAACTGAAGCTTTCTTT.

The chain carries TRBV27 and TRBJ2-5; 9 bases agree with TRBD2. With 4 bases clipped from V and 2 bases from J, the junction kept 8 bases outside the gene matches. This CDR3 has 16 amino acids. CDR1 and CDR2 (germline): MNHEY, SMNVEV (reference sequence). The CDR3 region has the DNA TGTGCCAGCAGTTCCTCTAGCGGGGAAATTCAAGAGACCCAGTACTTC. This gives the protein CASSSSSGEIQETQYF.

The genes are TRBV9 and TRBJ2-3, with D possibly TRBD2 on 5 matching bases. CDR3 length: 18 amino acids. V shed 0 bases and J shed 2 bases, with 19 bases lying between them. Looked up from germline, CDR1 is SGDLS and CDR2 is YYNGEE. This CDR3 is CASSVGSGKVPVTDTQYF. The CDR3 nucleotides are TGTGCCAGCAGCGTAGGGTCCGGGAAAGTCCCAGTCACAGATACGCAGTATTTT.

The chain joins TRBV3-1 (or the pseudogene TRBV3-2) to TRBJ2-2; TRBD2 is a possible D gene (7 bases). CDR1 and CDR2 (germline): LGHDT, YNNKEL (reference sequence). V was cut by 1 base and J by 0 bases, with 15 bases left in between. This CDR3 region has 18 residues. The CDR3 region has the DNA TGTGCCAGCAGCCAAGTTTTACGGGGGGCACCGAACACCGGGGAGCTGTTTTTT. Translating gives CASSQVLRGAPNTGELFF.

The rearrangement links TRBV7-8 to TRBJ1-5, with unresolved D. V lost 8 bases and J 0 bases, leaving 17 bases between the germline ends. From germline, CDR1 is SGHVS and CDR2 FQNEAQ. This CDR3 spans 16 amino acids. CDR3 in amino acids: CASGDKRGYSNQPQHF. The CDR3 DNA reads TGTGCCAGCGGTGATAAGAGAGGGTATAGCAATCAGCCCCAGCATTTT.

This chain links TRBV7-9 with TRBJ2-1; D ambiguous. Germline assignment: CDR1 SEHNR and CDR2 FQNEAQ (reference sequence). Trimming cost V 5 bases and J 8 bases, with 13 bases left between them. The CDR3 loop spans 13 amino acids. The CDR3 loop reads CASSPRLSDEQFF. The CDR3 DNA sequence: TGTGCCAGCAGCCCTCGGTTGAGCGATGAGCAGTTCTTC.

The gene calls are TRBV7-3 and TRBJ2-2, with D possibly being TRBD2 (7 bases). The CDR3 is 15 residues long. CDR1 SGHTA and CDR2 FQGTGA come from the germline V gene. Trimming pared 5 bases from V and 6 bases from J, leaving 16 bases between. Written as DNA, the CDR3 is TGTGCCAGCAGCCCCATGGGGGGGGCCCCCGGGGAGCTGTTTTTT. It encodes CASSPMGGAPGELFF.

The chain couples TRBV7-8 to TRBJ1-1; TRBD1 might be the D (5 bases). V lost 4 bases to trimming and J lost 4 bases, with 13 bases between them. The CDR3 sequence is 14 residues long. In germline, CDR1 is SGHVS, CDR2 FQNEAQ. CDR3 in DNA: TGTGCCAGCAGCTCCCTCGGGGGTGTCACTGAAGCTTTCTTT. Translation gives CASSSLGGVTEAFF.